This T cell receptor (beta chain) was found in a study of low-dose radiotherapy and immunotherapy resistance in tumors. In the study overall: A total of 13 Gy over 26 weeks was given to Cohort 2 as 1 Gy per fraction every two weeks. Intravenous cyclophosphamide 200 mg/m2 was given every two weeks, one day before radiation and immunotherapy.

First-strand cDNA relied on TRAV- and TRBV-specific primers spanning alpha and beta chains. For amplifying TCRs, the PCR ran for roughly 20 cycles with Phusion, which was used together with a constant-region primer and the adapter on the V primers. MiXCR was run by TCRdb on the reads, yielding one entry per CDR3 protein. The sample carries 64,000 or so distinct CDR3 sequences, about 25% recorded once. Time point defined: before trial treatment. V shed 1 base, J shed 0 bases, and the junction held 8 bases outside the gene matches. This CDR3 is built from 19 residues. The germline gives CDR1 SGDLS, CDR2 YYNGEE. This clonotype showed up many times.

The source of this sequence is a male donor with rectosigmoid adenocarcinoma. The chain carries TRBV9 and TRBJ2-2; TRBD1 aligns across 11 bases. Sample: PBMCs, taken before treatment. CDR3 residues: CASSVSRDRGITNTGELFF. The CDR3 region has the DNA TGTGCCAGCAGCGTAAGCCGGGACAGGGGGATAACGAACACCGGGGAGCTGTTTTTT.